This T cell receptor beta chain was recorded in a study of CD4 and CD8 cells across lung adenocarcinoma regions. Donors had localized lung adenocarcinoma, a non-small cell lung cancer. A single record per CDR3 protein comes from TCRdb applying MiXCR to the PCR reads. The table records roughly 20,000 distinct CDR3 sequences, roughly 50% of them present only once. This clonotype was counted at least ten times. Losses at the gene ends were 6 bases for V and 7 bases for J; bases not matched to a gene: 9. Germline loops: CDR1 ENHRY, CDR2 SYGVKD. CDR3 size: 14 residues. The sequenced sample was CD4+ T cells from the margin of a lung tumor. The clonotype was recovered from a male donor with lung adenocarcinoma. The CD4 and CD8 labels of this study may be unreliable. The J gene is TRBJ2-1, the V gene TRBV10-3; TRBD2 matches 7 bases. The CDR3 loop is CAIREGGPMNEQFF. CDR3 sequence (DNA): TGTGCCATCAGGGAGGGAGGGCCTATGAATGAGCAGTTCTTC.